The clone carrying this T cell receptor beta chain occurred many times. Its antigen remains unknown. The sample belongs to a study of T cell repertoires in cytomegalovirus infection. Study in general: Epitope selection comprised recently identified HLA-C-restricted CMV epitopes and well-studied HLA-B-restricted CMV epitopes. Public signatures in TCR beta pointed to CMV infection and matching HLA type. General study points: Clonotypes of TCR beta that were HLA-C-restricted and CMV-specific dominated the ex vivo response. Frequencies of public TCR beta families were cumulated, and this identified carriers of CMV plus the relevant HLA.

TCRdb reprocessed the reads via MiXCR and lists one record per CDR3 protein. This sample yields approximately 990,000 distinct CDR3 sequences, of which approximately 33% are seen a single time; 13% belongs to the top ten. Material: cultured CD8+ T cells from PBMCs, obtained from culture after CMV antigen stimulation. This receptor was taken from a human donor in good health (CMV status not recorded). Some clones in this sample may be carry-over from other donors' samples.

CDR3 sequence: CASSLLQMYQETQYF. The CDR3 nucleotides read TGTGCCAGCAGCTTATTGCAGATGTACCAAGAGACCCAGTACTTC. The V call is TRBV7-6, the J call TRBJ2-5, with unresolved D. V was shortened by 2 bases and J by 0 bases, with 10 bases between the two germline ends. The CDR3 totals 15 residues. The germline CDR1 and CDR2 sequences are SGHVS and FNYEAQ.